The 20 T cell receptor beta chains below come from one sample, sequenced in a study of CD8+ T cells in alopecia areata. Following extraction, RNA underwent reverse transcription to cDNA, which served as the sequencing template. The assay was immunoSEQ multiplex PCR, and TCRdb's table has in-frame clones only and misses some. Among about 69,000 clones listed, roughly three fifths were seen once. Material: CD8+ T cells sorted from blood, obtained at week 0. The receptor source for this set is a human donor with alopecia areata.

The chain recombines TRBV6-5 with TRBJ1-1; D is perhaps TRBD1 (6 bases). Per the germline V gene, CDR1 is MNHEY and CDR2 is SVGAGI. The CDR3 is 13 residues long. Trimming removed 6 bases at V and 5 bases at J, with 13 bases between. CDR3 nucleotides: TGTGCCAGCAGGGTCGGGGGCAGAACTGAAGCTTTCTTT. Its protein product is CASRVGGRTEAFF.

This clone was detected a few times. The chain links TRBV9 to TRBJ2-2; tentatively, D is TRBD1 or TRBD2 (5 bases each). The CDR3 loop spans 15 amino acids. Trimming removed 3 bases from V and 5 bases from J, with 14 bases in between. Germline CDR1 and CDR2: SGDLS and YYNGEE. The CDR3 nucleotides read TGTGCCAGCAGCGCCCCGATGGGACGGACCGGGGAGCTGTTTTTT. It yields the protein CASSAPMGRTGELFF.

As DNA, the CDR3 is TGTGCCAGCAGTTTATTTGGGACAGCTAAAGAGACCCAGTACTTC. This sequence encodes CASSLFGTAKETQYF. The V call is TRBV28, the J call TRBJ2-5; 7 nucleotides match TRBD1. CDR1 is MDHEN and CDR2 is SYDVKM in the germline V gene. V dropped 1 base and J dropped 3; count of bases not matched to a gene: 5. The CDR3 is made up of 15 amino acids.

The V call is TRBV29-1, the J call TRBJ2-2; either TRBD1 or TRBD2 may fit D (5 bases each). Germline V gene lookup returns CDR1 SQVTM and CDR2 ANQGSEA. Trimming stripped 0 bases from V and 3 bases from J, with 14 bases between. The CDR3 has 16 residues. The CDR3 DNA follows: TGCAGCGTTGAAGATCTCCGGGACGGCTACACCGGGGAGCTGTTTTTT. It translates to CSVEDLRDGYTGELFF.

The chain joins TRBV7-7 to TRBJ2-5; 7 bases match TRBD2. Germline V gene lookup returns CDR1 SSHAT and CDR2 FNYEAQ (reference sequence). V lost 5 bases, J lost 4 bases, and 10 bases stayed unmatched. There are 15 residues in the CDR3. The CDR3 DNA sequence: TGTGCCAGCAGCGTCCTACCGGGACTATCAGAGACCCAGTACTTC. Encoded protein: CASSVLPGLSETQYF.

This clone was seen a handful of times. The V call is TRBV15, the J call TRBJ1-2; D is unclear. This CDR3 has 15 residues. Trimming shortened V by 1 base and J by 4 bases, and 13 bases separated the two germline ends. Looked up from germline, CDR1 is LNHNV and CDR2 is YYDKDF (reference sequence). In nucleotides, the CDR3 is TGTGCCACCAGCAGAGTACCGGGAAAGAGCTATGGCTACACCTTC. Protein: CATSRVPGKSYGYTF.

The chain joins TRBV30 to TRBJ2-1; 10 bases match TRBD1. The CDR3 loop spans 14 amino acids. Germline-derived CDR1 and CDR2 are GTSNPN and SVGIG (reference sequence). J was trimmed by 8 bases and V by 2 bases; bases with no gene match: 6. CDR3 nucleotide sequence: TGTGCCTGGAGTATGGGACAGGGGCTTGATGAGCAGTTCTTC. It specifies CAWSMGQGLDEQFF.

The chain has TRBV7-9 and TRBJ2-5; 7 bases are a match to TRBD2. The CDR3 extends over 13 amino acids. The trim removed 10 bases at V and 5 bases at J, leaving 10 bases unmatched. The V gene's germline CDR1 is SEHNR and CDR2 FQNEAQ (reference sequence). CDR3 residues: CATKAGNGETQYF. In DNA form, the CDR3 reads TGTGCCACCAAAGCGGGAAACGGGGAGACCCAGTACTTC.

This CDR3 is CASSLVGSGGTDTQYF. The CDR3 DNA reads TGCGCCAGCAGCTTGGTGGGGAGCGGAGGCACAGATACGCAGTATTTT. V is TRBV5-1 and J is TRBJ2-3; possibly TRBD2 for D (5 bases). Between the trimmed V and J ends, which lost 0 bases and 1 base, there was a span of 12 bases. Germline CDR1 SGHRS, CDR2 YFSETQ. CDR3 length: 16 residues.

The gene calls are TRBV5-6 and TRBJ2-3; possible D gene TRBD2, 5 bases. The CDR3 has 14 residues. Germline CDR1 SGHDT, CDR2 YYEEEE. V shed 4 bases and J shed 14 bases, with 23 bases lying between them. CDR3 nucleotide sequence: TGTGCCAGCAGCCCCCAACCGGAGGACGAAGAATCGTATTTT. Translated, it gives CASSPQPEDEESYF.

The rearrangement joins TRBV7-9 to TRBJ2-1, with D hard to call. The V gene lost 5 bases and the J gene lost 0 bases, with 2 bases spanning the gap. Germline loops: CDR1 SEHNR, CDR2 FQNEAQ (reference sequence). This CDR3 is built from 12 residues. The CDR3 coding sequence is TGTGCCAGCAGCACCTCCTACAATGAGCAGTTCTTC. Encoded protein: CASSTSYNEQFF.

This chain links TRBV9 with TRBJ2-1; D unresolved. Germline V gene lookup returns CDR1 SGDLS and CDR2 YYNGEE. The CDR3 sequence is 14 residues long. V was shortened by 3 bases and J by 8 bases, with 15 bases between the two germline ends. CDR3 region: CASSEEYFPHEQFF. In nucleotides, the CDR3 is TGTGCCAGCAGCGAGGAGTACTTTCCCCATGAGCAGTTCTTC.

This clone showed up just a few times. This chain links TRBV27 with TRBJ2-2, with D maybe TRBD2 (6 bases). CDR1 and CDR2 from the germline V gene are MNHEY and SMNVEV (reference sequence). CDR3 length: 17 amino acids. The V end was cut by 4 bases, the J end by 4 bases, with 19 bases between. CDR3 region: CASSSYTGTAVTGELFF. CDR3 sequence (DNA): TGTGCCAGCAGTTCCTATACCGGGACTGCGGTCACCGGGGAGCTGTTTTTT.

This chain connects TRBV27 to TRBJ1-2; D might be TRBD1 (6 bases). Trimming cost V 5 bases and J 6 bases, with 16 bases left between them. Germline CDR1 reads MNHEY; CDR2 reads SMNVEV (reference sequence). This CDR3 comprises 14 residues. This CDR3 reads CASSPLEGGDGYTF. In nucleotides, the CDR3 is TGTGCCAGCAGTCCCTTAGAGGGGGGCGATGGCTACACCTTC.

This clone appeared a few times. The rearrangement links TRBV29-1 to TRBJ2-1; 9 nucleotides agree with TRBD2. Germline CDR1 SQVTM, CDR2 ANQGSEA. The CDR3 runs to 11 residues. V trimming: 7 bases; J trimming: 9 bases; junction bases outside the gene matches: 4. The CDR3: CSAGTSIEQFF. The CDR3 bases are TGCAGCGCCGGGACTAGCATTGAGCAGTTCTTC.

The chain couples TRBV4-1 to TRBJ1-1, with TRBD1 identical over 9 bases. The V gene end was trimmed by 0 bases and the J gene end by 3 bases; junction bases not matched to a gene: 8. Germline CDR1 MGHRA, CDR2 YSYEKL. The CDR3 sequence is 17 residues long. The CDR3 is CASSQDPRWTGDTEAFF. As DNA, the CDR3 is TGCGCCAGCAGCCAAGATCCCCGATGGACAGGGGACACTGAAGCTTTCTTT.

The rearrangement uses TRBV11-2 and TRBJ2-5; no clear D. This CDR3 is 11 amino acids long. The V end was cut by 3 bases, the J end by 5 bases, with 4 bases between. Germline CDR1 is SGHAT and CDR2 is FQNNGV. Here the CDR3 DNA reads TGTGCCAGCAGCTTCCAGGAGACCCAGTACTTC. Residues: CASSFQETQYF. The whole variable domain, remainder taken from reference TRBV11-2 and TRBJ2-5, is EAGVAQSPRYKIIEKRQSVAFWCNPISGHATLYWYQQILGQGPKLLIQFQNNGVVDDSQLPKDRFSAERLKGVDSTLKIQPAKLEDSAVYLCASSFQETQYFGPGTRLLVL.

The chain employs TRBV5-1 and TRBJ1-1; 7 nucleotides line up with TRBD1. J gave up 5 bases and V 4 bases, and 11 bases lay outside the gene matches. The CDR3 covers 15 residues. Germline V gene lookup returns CDR1 SGHRS and CDR2 YFSETQ. In DNA, the CDR3 is TGCGCCAGCAGCCACTCTACAGGGGTTAGGACTGAAGCTTTCTTT. This encodes CASSHSTGVRTEAFF.

This clone was detected only a few times. Compared with germline, one end of the junction differs, possibly owing to a read error. CDR3 DNA: TGCGCCAGCAGCCAAGATGGAGAGGGGGCTTCACCCCTCCACTTT. Translated, it gives CASSQDGEGASPLHF. This chain joins TRBV7-9 and TRBJ1-6; 7 positions agree with TRBD1. Per germline, CDR1 SEHNR and CDR2 FQNEAQ (reference sequence). This CDR3 spans 15 amino acids.

This chain joins TRBV5-1 and TRBJ1-1, with D perhaps TRBD1 (5 bases). The CDR3 sequence is 14 residues long. Trimming stripped 5 bases from V and 1 base from J, with 12 bases between. Germline CDR1 SGHRS, CDR2 YFSETQ. CDR3 coding DNA: TGCGCCAGCAGTGGCCAGGGAGGGAACACTGAAGCTTTCTTT. Amino acids: CASSGQGGNTEAFF. Combining the CDR3 with reference TRBV5-1 and TRBJ1-1 gives the whole variable domain KAGVTQTPRYLIKTRGQQVTLSCSPISGHRSVSWYQQTPGQGLQFLFEYFSETQRNKGNFPGRFSGRQFSNSRSEMNVSTLELGDSALYLCASSGQGGNTEAFFGQGTRLTVV.